Following are 23 T cell receptor beta chains from one sample sequenced in a study of T-cell memory formation after mild COVID-19. One entry per CDR3 protein, called by TCRdb with MiXCR from the 5' RACE reads. The sample carries 450,000 or so distinct CDR3 sequences, around 27% recorded once. Material for sequencing was PBMCs or a T cell subset sorted from them (not recorded which). The receptor source for this set is an adult woman who had mild COVID-19 (a few samples of this study predate the infection). Cell type and time point are not known.

The rearrangement links TRBV12-3 or TRBV12-4 to TRBJ1-2; 8 nucleotides match TRBD1. The length of the CDR3 is 13 residues. Trimming cost V 5 bases and J 9 bases; bases outside gene matches: 8. The CDR3 loop reads CASSLGTGERYTF. Here the CDR3 DNA reads TGTGCCAGCAGTCTAGGGACAGGCGAGCGCTACACCTTC.

The J gene is TRBJ1-1, the V gene TRBV5-6; the D is unclear. Trimming cost V 7 bases and J 3 bases, with 4 bases left between them. There are 10 residues in the CDR3. CDR1 and CDR2 (germline): SGHDT, YYEEEE. The chain's CDR3 is CASGDTEAFF. The CDR3 nucleotides are TGTGCCAGCGGTGACACTGAAGCTTTCTTT.

This clonotype was detected ten times or more. The chain combines TRBV4-3 with TRBJ2-1, with 8 bases fitting TRBD2. V was pared by 0 bases and J by 2 bases, with 3 bases of the junction left unmatched. The length of the CDR3 is 16 residues. The germline V gene has CDR1 LGHNA and CDR2 YSLEER. The CDR3 spells CASSQDPGGAYNEQFF. The CDR3 DNA follows: TGCGCCAGCAGCCAAGATCCGGGAGGGGCCTACAATGAGCAGTTCTTC.

This clonotype has only a few counts. The genes are TRBV5-1 and TRBJ2-2; D is possibly TRBD1 (6 bases). Trimming removed 4 bases at V and 4 bases at J, with 11 bases between. The CDR3 runs 14 residues. Looked up from germline, CDR1 is SGHRS and CDR2 is YFSETQ. The CDR3 nucleotides read TGCGCCAGCAGCCCCCGGGACATCACCGGGGAGCTGTTTTTT. Its protein product is CASSPRDITGELFF.

The V gene is TRBV20-1, the J gene TRBJ2-7; D unclear. V dropped 0 bases and J dropped 0 bases, with 15 bases sitting between them. The CDR3 contains 16 residues. The germline V gene encodes CDR1 DFQATT and CDR2 SNEGSKA (reference sequence). In DNA, the CDR3 is TGCAGTGCTAGAGATCTGTTGGGTTTACGCTCCTACGAGCAGTACTTC. Its protein product is CSARDLLGLRSYEQYF.

This chain joins TRBV3-1 and TRBJ1-4; D is uncertain. Trimming pared 4 bases from V and 7 bases from J, leaving 16 bases between. This CDR3 region has 15 residues. Germline CDR1 and CDR2: LGHDT and YNNKEL (reference sequence). The CDR3 reads CASSPLQGSGEKLFF. The CDR3 nucleotides are TGTGCCAGCAGCCCCCTACAAGGGAGTGGTGAAAAACTGTTTTTT. The variable domain in full, with the rest retrieved from reference TRBV3-1 and TRBJ1-4, is DTAVSQTPKYLVTQMGNDKSIKCEQNLGHDTMYWYKQDSKKFLKIMFSYNNKELIINETVPNRFSPKSPDKAHLNLHINSLELGDSAVYFCASSPLQGSGEKLFFGSGTQLSVL.

The rearrangement uses TRBV4-3 and TRBJ2-7; D might be TRBD1 (6 bases). The V end was cut by 0 bases, the J end by 3 bases, with 12 bases between. CDR1 and CDR2 from the germline V gene are LGHNA and YSLEER. This CDR3 spans 15 amino acids. The CDR3 protein is CASSQDLGQYYEQYF. The CDR3 region has the DNA TGCGCCAGCAGCCAAGATCTTGGACAGTACTACGAGCAGTACTTC.

The V gene is TRBV7-9, the J gene TRBJ2-7; 7 nucleotides agree with TRBD2. The CDR3 length is 14 residues. Germline V lookup: CDR1 SEHNR, CDR2 FQNEAQ (reference sequence). Unmatched junction bases numbered 9, after V lost 4 bases and J lost 6 bases. The CDR3 bases are TGTGCCAGCAGCTGGACTAGTAGACCACTCGAGCAGTACTTC. Residues: CASSWTSRPLEQYF.

The rearrangement joins TRBV15 to TRBJ2-7; no clear D. Germline CDR1 reads LNHNV; CDR2 reads YYDKDF (reference sequence). Between the trimmed V and J ends, which lost 9 bases and 6 bases, there was a span of 6 bases. This CDR3 region has 9 residues. The CDR3, as DNA: TGTGCCACGGGGTGCGAGCAGTACTTC. Its translation: CATGCEQYF.

The CDR3 loop reads CSVGSQGNYNEQFF. The CDR3 DNA reads as TGCAGCGTTGGAAGTCAGGGAAACTACAATGAGCAGTTCTTC. This chain connects TRBV29-1 to TRBJ2-1; a weak D match, TRBD1 (5 bases). The CDR3 is 14 residues long. V shed 4 bases and J shed 3 bases, with 13 bases lying between them. From germline, CDR1 is SQVTM and CDR2 ANQGSEA.

V gene TRBV11-1 combines with J gene TRBJ2-1; 14 bases align to TRBD2. The CDR3 covers 18 residues. The V and J ends lost 4 bases and 1 base, in that order; junction bases with no gene match: 6. Germline CDR1 SGHAT, CDR2 FQDESV (reference sequence). CDR3 residues: CASSYGLAGGGSYNEQFF. Here the CDR3 DNA reads TGTGCCAGCAGCTACGGACTAGCGGGAGGTGGGTCCTACAATGAGCAGTTCTTC.

As DNA, the CDR3 is TGCAGTGCAGCCCCTCTCGGGAGCTACGAGCAGTACTTC. Its translation is CSAAPLGSYEQYF. The chain is built from TRBV20-1 and TRBJ2-7; D might be TRBD2 (6 bases). CDR1 and CDR2 (germline): DFQATT, SNEGSKA (reference sequence). This CDR3 has 13 amino acids. V was pared by 6 bases and J by 3 bases, with 15 bases between.

This clonotype was picked up a small number of times. This chain links TRBV5-1 with TRBJ2-7; TRBD1 aligns across 7 bases. The CDR3 extends over 16 amino acids. The trim removed 0 bases at V and 3 bases at J, leaving 9 bases unmatched. Germline CDR1 reads SGHRS; CDR2 reads YFSETQ. The CDR3 DNA reads TGCGCCAGCAGCTTGGCTGGGACAGACTACTACTACGAGCAGTACTTC. This translates into CASSLAGTDYYYEQYF.

The chain uses TRBV20-1 and TRBJ1-4; TRBD1 might be the D (6 bases). Germline values: CDR1 DFQATT, CDR2 SNEGSKA (reference sequence). This CDR3 contains 17 residues. V gave up 4 bases and J gave up 0 bases, with 18 bases separating them. CDR3 in DNA: TGCAGTGCTACTATCCGGACAGCGATATCAACTAATGAAAAACTGTTTTTT. The encoded protein is CSATIRTAISTNEKLFF.

This clonotype is a singleton in its sample. The chain has TRBV5-1 and TRBJ1-2; unclear D gene. The CDR3 sequence is 12 residues long. CDR1 SGHRS and CDR2 YFSETQ come from the germline V gene. Trimming shortened V by 0 bases and J by 6 bases, and 6 bases separated the two germline ends. For the CDR3, the DNA is TGCGCCAGCAGCTTGGCGCAGGATGGCTACACCTTC. It specifies CASSLAQDGYTF.

This chain links TRBV27 with TRBJ2-7, with unresolved D. The CDR3 extends over 13 amino acids. Germline V lookup: CDR1 MNHEY, CDR2 SMNVEV (reference sequence). Trimming shortened V by 8 bases and J by 0 bases, and 11 bases separated the two germline ends. The DNA for the CDR3 is TGTGCCAGCGGCCGACTGGGCTCCTACGAGCAGTACTTC. Its protein product is CASGRLGSYEQYF.

This rearrangement joins TRBV11-2 to TRBJ2-7; D call uncertain. Trimming took off 1 base at V and 3 bases at J, with 13 bases between the two ends. Per the germline V gene, CDR1 is SGHAT and CDR2 is FQNNGV. The CDR3 spans 15 residues. CDR3 protein: CASSLVSVLFYEQYF. The DNA for the CDR3 is TGTGCCAGCAGCTTAGTCTCGGTGCTCTTCTACGAGCAGTACTTC.

This clonotype was recorded a few times. The gene calls are TRBV3-1 and TRBJ2-7; D is ambiguous. V gave up 3 bases and J gave up 3 bases, with 12 bases separating them. The CDR3 has 14 amino acids. Germline V CDR1 and CDR2: LGHDT, YNNKEL (reference sequence). DNA for the CDR3: TGTGCCAGCAGCCAGGAACCAATATTCTACGAGCAGTACTTC. Translating it yields CASSQEPIFYEQYF.

J is TRBJ1-2 and V is TRBV27, with 11 bases identical to TRBD1. V was pared by 3 bases and J by 4 bases, with 1 base of the junction left unmatched. The length of the CDR3 is 14 residues. Germline assignment: CDR1 MNHEY and CDR2 SMNVEV (reference sequence). CDR3 coding DNA: TGTGCCAGCAGTTTTGGGACAGGGGGCTATGGCTACACCTTC. Translation: CASSFGTGGYGYTF.

The J gene is TRBJ1-1, the V gene TRBV6-5; 10 bases line up with TRBD1. Trimming cost V 5 bases and J 5 bases; bases outside gene matches: 20. The CDR3 has 19 amino acids. CDR1 is MNHEY and CDR2 is SVGAGI in the germline V gene. The CDR3 DNA reads as TGTGCCAGCAGTCAACGGGGGACAGGGGCCAGTCCTTTGGGGACTGAAGCTTTCTTT. Protein: CASSQRGTGASPLGTEAFF.

This clonotype was detected only a few times. The V call is TRBV6-5, the J call TRBJ2-7; 10 bases align to TRBD1. The CDR3 runs 15 residues. Germline CDR1 and CDR2: MNHEY and SVGAGI. Trimming cost V 5 bases and J 6 bases; bases outside gene matches: 10. The CDR3 DNA follows: TGTGCCAGCAGTGGCCGGGACAGGGGACGTCGCGAGCAGTACTTC. Translated: CASSGRDRGRREQYF.

This chain uses TRBV2 with TRBJ1-1; TRBD1 might be the D (6 bases). The CDR3 spans 16 residues. CDR1 and CDR2 from the germline V gene are SNHLY and FYNNEI. V lost 6 bases to trimming and J lost 8 bases, with 25 bases between them. The CDR3 sequence: CASRDWGQGTQREAFF. CDR3 nucleotides: TGTGCCAGCAGAGATTGGGGGCAGGGCACCCAGAGGGAAGCTTTCTTT.

The genes are TRBV6-6 and TRBJ1-1; no clear D. The CDR3 has 14 amino acids. Germline-derived CDR1 and CDR2 are MNHNY and SVGAGI (reference sequence). The ends were cut back, 2 bases at V and 4 bases at J, with 11 bases in the middle. DNA of the CDR3: TGTGCCAGCAGTTACCGAACATTACGCACTGAAGCTTTCTTT. It yields the protein CASSYRTLRTEAFF.